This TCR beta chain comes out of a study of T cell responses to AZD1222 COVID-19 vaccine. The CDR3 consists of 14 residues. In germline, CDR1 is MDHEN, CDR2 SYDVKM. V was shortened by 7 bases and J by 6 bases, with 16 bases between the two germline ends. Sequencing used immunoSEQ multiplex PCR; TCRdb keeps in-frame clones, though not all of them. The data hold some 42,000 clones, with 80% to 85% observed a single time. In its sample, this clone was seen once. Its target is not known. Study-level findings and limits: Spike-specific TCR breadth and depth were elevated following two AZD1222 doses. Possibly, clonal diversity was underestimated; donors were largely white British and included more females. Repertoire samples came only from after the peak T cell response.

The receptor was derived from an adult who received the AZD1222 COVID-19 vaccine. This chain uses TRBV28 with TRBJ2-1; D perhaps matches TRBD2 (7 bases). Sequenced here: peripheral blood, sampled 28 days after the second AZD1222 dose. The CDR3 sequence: CASKLGGASNEQFF. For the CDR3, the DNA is TGTGCCAGCAAATTGGGGGGGGCATCCAATGAGCAGTTCTTC. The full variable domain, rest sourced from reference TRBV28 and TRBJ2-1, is DVKVTQSSRYLVKRTGEKVFLECVQDMDHENMFWYRQDPGLGLRLIYFSYDVKMKEKGDIPEGYSVSREKKERFSLILESASTNQTSMYLCASKLGGASNEQFFGPGTRLTVL.